This section outlines one T cell receptor (beta chain) sequence together with its context. The data derive from a study of blood T cell repertoires in COVID-19. CDR3 size: 13 residues. Germline V CDR1 and CDR2: SGHNT, YYREEE (reference sequence). V gave up 4 bases and J gave up 4 bases, with 11 bases separating them. Sequencing used immunoSEQ multiplex PCR; TCRdb keeps in-frame clones, though not all of them. The sample holds 40,000 to 60,000 clones, more than 70% seen once. This clonotype was sampled from a woman aged 60-70 years with acute or convalescent COVID-19. The rearrangement links TRBV5-4 to TRBJ2-5; D ambiguous. What was sequenced was peripheral blood. Here the CDR3 DNA reads TGTGCCAGCAGCCTGGGTCTCGGAGAGACCCAGTACTTC. Translating gives CASSLGLGETQYF. Based on the CDR3 plus reference TRBV5-4 and TRBJ2-5, the full variable domain is ETGVTQSPTHLIKTRGQQVTLRCSSQSGHNTVSWYQQALGQGPQFIFQYYREEENGRGNFPPRFSGLQFPNYSSELNVNALELDDSALYLCASSLGLGETQYFGPGTRLLVL.